The 20 T cell receptor beta chains reported below all come from one sample, sequenced in a study of T cell repertoires in cytomegalovirus infection. From the reads, TCRdb called clonotypes with MiXCR, one entry per CDR3 protein. The table records fewer than 1,000,000 distinct CDR3 sequences, under 40% of them present only once. For these TCRs, the target antigens are not known. Material: cultured CD8+ T cells from PBMCs, obtained from culture after CMV antigen stimulation. These receptor sequences come from a human donor in good health (CMV status not recorded). Some clones in this sample may be carry-over from other donors' samples.

This chain links TRBV10-2 with TRBJ2-7; TRBD1 or TRBD2 may be the D gene (6 bases each). Germline CDR1 reads WSHSY; CDR2 reads SAAADI. With 6 bases removed from V and 2 bases from J, the gap between germline ends came to 26 bases. The CDR3 extends over 18 amino acids. CDR3 sequence (DNA): TGCGCCAGCAGAAGGGGGATAGAAGGGGGGACACCACCCTACGAGCAGTACGTC. It encodes CASRRGIEGGTPPYEQYV.

In this sample, this clonotype turned up many times. The chain employs TRBV6-1 and TRBJ1-2, with 7 positions matching TRBD1. This CDR3 is 13 amino acids long. The V segment lost 6 bases and the J segment 4 bases; nucleotides outside the gene matches: 5. Germline V gene sequence: CDR1 MNHNS, CDR2 SASEGT. CDR3 nucleotides: TGTGCCAGCAGAGGGGGCAGCGGCTATGGCTACACCTTC. Its protein is CASRGGSGYGYTF.

This clonotype was seen ten or more times. The V gene is TRBV12-3 or TRBV12-4, the J gene TRBJ1-2; D is possibly TRBD1 (5 bases). The CDR3 is 13 residues long. The V gene lost 5 bases and the J gene lost 4 bases, with 11 bases spanning the gap. The CDR3 here is CASSPQGGYGYTF. The CDR3 DNA follows: TGTGCCAGCAGTCCCCAGGGAGGCTATGGCTACACCTTC.

This clonotype was counted ten times or more. The chain links TRBV7-8 to TRBJ2-3; tentatively, D is TRBD1 (6 bases). The CDR3 sequence is 15 residues long. Trimming took off 6 bases at V and 0 bases at J, with 13 bases between the two ends. Germline CDR1 is SGHVS and CDR2 is FQNEAQ. The CDR3 DNA reads TGTGCCAGCAGTCCCCTGGACAGCAGCACAGATACGCAGTATTTT. Protein product: CASSPLDSSTDTQYF.

This clonotype was picked up one time. The V gene is TRBV13, the J gene TRBJ2-1, with TRBD1 identical over 10 bases. The CDR3 runs to 14 residues. The V gene end was trimmed by 6 bases and the J gene end by 6 bases; junction bases not matched to a gene: 5. CDR1 is PRHDT and CDR2 is FYEKMQ in the germline V gene (reference sequence). Here the CDR3 reads CASSDRGRSNEQFF. The CDR3 DNA reads as TGTGCCAGCAGTGACAGGGGGCGCAGCAATGAGCAGTTCTTC. The whole variable domain, remainder taken from reference TRBV13 and TRBJ2-1, is AAGVIQSPRHLIKEKRETATLKCYPIPRHDTVYWYQQGPGQDPQFLISFYEKMQSDKGSIPDRFSAQQFSDYHSELNMSSLELGDSALYFCASSDRGRSNEQFFGPGTRLTVL.

V usage is TRBV27 and J usage is TRBJ1-6, with TRBD1 matching over 7 bases. The CDR3 is made up of 14 amino acids. Germline values: CDR1 MNHEY, CDR2 SMNVEV (reference sequence). Trimming removed 7 bases from V and 5 bases from J; junction bases left unmatched: 5. The CDR3 DNA reads as TGTGCCAGCAAGACGGGACAGCATAATTCACCCCTCCACTTT. Its protein is CASKTGQHNSPLHF.

This clonotype was found a few times. J is TRBJ2-1 and V is TRBV27, with TRBD2 identical over 8 bases. Germline V lookup: CDR1 MNHEY, CDR2 SMNVEV (reference sequence). CDR3 size: 16 residues. Trimming took 3 bases from V and 6 from J; bases not matched to a gene: 10. DNA of the CDR3: TGTGCCAGCAGTTTGGACCGTAGCGGGAATTCCAATGAGCAGTTCTTC. Translation: CASSLDRSGNSNEQFF.

The DNA of the CDR3 is TGCAGTGCTAGGGGTTGGAACGGGACTAGCGGGCCTACAGATACGCAGTATTTT. This gives the protein CSARGWNGTSGPTDTQYF. The rearrangement joins TRBV20-1 to TRBJ2-3; 12 positions match TRBD2. From germline, CDR1 is DFQATT and CDR2 SNEGSKA (reference sequence). V lost 3 bases, J lost 3 bases, and 13 bases stayed unmatched. This CDR3 comprises 18 residues.

This clonotype was observed a few times. This chain joins TRBV11-1 and TRBJ2-5; the match to TRBD2 covers 8 bases. V lost 4 bases, J lost 3 bases, and 1 base stayed unmatched. The CDR3 totals 13 residues. The germline V gene has CDR1 SGHAT and CDR2 FQDESV (reference sequence). The DNA of the CDR3 is TGTGCCAGCAGCTATAGCGGGGAAGAGACCCAGTACTTC. It translates to CASSYSGEETQYF.

A few counts support this clonotype. V gene TRBV27 combines with J gene TRBJ2-5, with TRBD2 matching 8 bases. The CDR3 consists of 16 residues. The V gene end was trimmed by 5 bases and the J gene end by 4 bases; junction bases not matched to a gene: 12. Germline V gene lookup returns CDR1 MNHEY and CDR2 SMNVEV (reference sequence). The CDR3 loop reads CASSPGGPRPRETQYF. CDR3 DNA: TGTGCCAGCAGTCCGGGGGGGCCAAGACCCCGAGAGACCCAGTACTTC.

V usage is TRBV12-3 or TRBV12-4 and J usage is TRBJ2-1, with 9 bases matching TRBD2. V gave up 3 bases and J gave up 5 bases; unmatched junction bases: 5. CDR3 length equals 15 residues. The CDR3 protein is CASSLRGGGNNEQFF. CDR3 nucleotide sequence: TGTGCCAGCAGTTTGCGGGGGGGCGGGAACAATGAGCAGTTCTTC.

At least ten counts were recorded for this clonotype. A read error may explain this, as a much larger clone is one base away. The chain carries TRBV19 and TRBJ2-3; D not resolved. V lost 9 bases and J lost 2, with 6 bases in between. The V gene's germline CDR1 is LNHDA and CDR2 SQIVND (reference sequence). CDR3 length: 11 residues. The CDR3 loop reads CASSVTDTQYF. In DNA, the CDR3 is TGTGCCAGCAGCGTCACAGATACGCAGTATTTT.

This clonotype showed up just a few times. The chain uses TRBV6-2 or TRBV6-3 and TRBJ2-7; perhaps TRBD2 as D (5 bases). Germline values: CDR1 MNHEY, CDR2 SVGEGT. V dropped 0 bases and J dropped 6 bases, with 9 bases sitting between them. The CDR3 loop spans 13 amino acids. The CDR3 protein is CASSYSPSSEQYV. The CDR3 nucleotides read TGTGCCAGCAGTTACTCGCCTAGCTCCGAGCAGTACGTC.

V gene TRBV6-6 combines with J gene TRBJ2-2; possibly TRBD2 for D (5 bases). CDR3 length: 14 residues. V was clipped by 4 bases and J by 7 bases, with 13 bases between them. Germline assignment: CDR1 MNHNY and CDR2 SVGAGI (reference sequence). CDR3: CASSWRSVIGELFF. DNA for the CDR3: TGTGCCAGCAGTTGGCGTAGCGTCATCGGGGAGCTGTTTTTT.

V is TRBV6-5 and J is TRBJ1-3, with D possibly matching TRBD1 (6 bases). Germline CDR1 and CDR2: MNHEY and SVGAGI. The CDR3 extends over 15 amino acids. V was shortened by 0 bases and J by 7 bases, with 13 bases between the two germline ends. This CDR3 is CASSYSPGQGNTIYF. CDR3 nucleotide sequence: TGTGCCAGCAGTTACTCGCCGGGGCAGGGGAACACCATATATTTT.

This clonotype was recorded only once. The chain couples TRBV3-1 to TRBJ2-3; D call uncertain. Trimming pared 1 base from V and 4 bases from J, leaving 12 bases between. Germline CDR1 LGHDT, CDR2 YNNKEL (reference sequence). CDR3 length: 15 residues. CDR3 sequence (DNA): TGTGCCAGCAGCCAAGGGGCGCAAGACCCAGATACGCAGTATTTT. The encoded protein is CASSQGAQDPDTQYF.

This clonotype came up a few times. This sequence joins TRBV7-8 and TRBJ2-1, with D possibly TRBD1 on 6 matching bases. CDR1 is SGHVS and CDR2 is FQNEAQ in the germline V gene. Trimming left V 3 bases short and J 9 bases short, with 27 bases between. This CDR3 has 18 amino acids. The CDR3, as DNA: TGTGCCAGCAGCTTCCCCACCAACAGGGATCCCCTCCGCAGTGAGCAGTTCTTC. Translated, it gives CASSFPTNRDPLRSEQFF.

For the CDR3, the DNA is TGTGCCAGCAGTTCTCCTGCTGTGGAATATGGCTACACCTTC. This translates into CASSSPAVEYGYTF. The V gene is TRBV12-3 or TRBV12-4, the J gene TRBJ1-2; D is unclear. Trimming took 4 bases from V and 5 from J, leaving 14 bases between them. CDR3 length equals 14 residues.

The chain links TRBV5-6 to TRBJ2-7; perhaps TRBD1 as D (5 bases). The CDR3 has 14 amino acids. Germline V gene lookup returns CDR1 SGHDT and CDR2 YYEEEE. Trimming shortened V by 4 bases and J by 0 bases, and 11 bases separated the two germline ends. This CDR3 reads CASSHLDTSYEQYF. CDR3 nucleotides: TGTGCCAGCAGCCACTTGGACACCTCCTACGAGCAGTACTTC.

The chain carries TRBV27 and TRBJ1-6; no firm D call. Looked up from germline, CDR1 is MNHEY and CDR2 is SMNVEV (reference sequence). V was pared by 0 bases and J by 0 bases, with 6 bases between. The CDR3 is made up of 16 amino acids. CDR3 in amino acids: CASSLSASSYNSPLHF. The DNA for the CDR3 is TGTGCCAGCAGTTTATCCGCGAGCTCCTATAATTCACCCCTCCACTTT.